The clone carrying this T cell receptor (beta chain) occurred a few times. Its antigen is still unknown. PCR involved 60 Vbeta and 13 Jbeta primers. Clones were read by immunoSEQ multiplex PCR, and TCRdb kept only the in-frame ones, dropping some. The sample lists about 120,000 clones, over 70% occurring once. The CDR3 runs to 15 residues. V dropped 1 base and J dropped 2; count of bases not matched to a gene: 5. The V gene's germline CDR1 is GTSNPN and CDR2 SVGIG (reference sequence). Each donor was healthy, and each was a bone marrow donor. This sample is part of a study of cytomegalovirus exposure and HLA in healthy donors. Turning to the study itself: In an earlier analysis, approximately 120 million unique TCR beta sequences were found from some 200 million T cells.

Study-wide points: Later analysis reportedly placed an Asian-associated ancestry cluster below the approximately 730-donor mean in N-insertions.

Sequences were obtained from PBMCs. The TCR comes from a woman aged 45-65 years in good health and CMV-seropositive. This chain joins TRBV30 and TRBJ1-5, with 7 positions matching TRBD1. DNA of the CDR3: TGTGCCTGGAGTGGGGGGGACAGTGGCAATCAGCCCCAGCATTTT. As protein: CAWSGGDSGNQPQHF.